One T cell receptor (beta chain) is described in this entry. The antigen is not known. The assay was immunoSEQ multiplex PCR, and TCRdb's table has in-frame clones only and misses some. Of some 2,100,000 clones detected, about 93% appear once; the ten largest clones hold over 1.5%. The entry originates in a study of shared clonotypes between healthy human individuals. Study at large: CD4 naive and CD4 memory each took three plates per donor, while CD8 naive took two and CD8 memory one. The study's findings and limits: Researchers found naive subsets generally carried larger estimated richness than memory subsets.

Trimming pared 5 bases from V and 4 bases from J, leaving 17 bases between. Germline loops: CDR1 KGHSH, CDR2 LQKENI. The CDR3 runs 15 residues. In the naive CD8 group, cells lacked CD45RO and were positively selected for CCR7, so terminally differentiated effector memory CD45RA+ cells were left out. V usage is TRBV18 and J usage is TRBJ1-1; a possible D gene is TRBD1 (6 bases). Sequenced material: naive CD8+ T cells from PBMCs. The TCR was taken from a man younger than 35 in good health. Some clones in this sample may be carry-over from other donors' samples. CDR3 sequence (DNA): TGTGCCAGCTCATCCGGTAGTGGGGGCGGCACTGAAGCTTTCTTT. It is translated as CASSSGSGGGTEAFF.